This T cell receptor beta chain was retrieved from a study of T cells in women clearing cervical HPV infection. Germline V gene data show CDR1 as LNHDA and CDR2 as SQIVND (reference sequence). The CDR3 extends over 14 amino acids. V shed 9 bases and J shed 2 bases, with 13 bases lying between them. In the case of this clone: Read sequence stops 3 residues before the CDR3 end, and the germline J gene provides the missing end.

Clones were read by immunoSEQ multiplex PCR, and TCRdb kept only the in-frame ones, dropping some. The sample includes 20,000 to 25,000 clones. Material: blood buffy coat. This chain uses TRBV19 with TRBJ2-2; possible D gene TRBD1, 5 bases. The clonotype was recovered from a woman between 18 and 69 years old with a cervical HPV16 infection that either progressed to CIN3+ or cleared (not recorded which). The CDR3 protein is CASQQDENTGELFF. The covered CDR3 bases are TGTGCCAGCCAACAGGATGAAAACACCGGGGAG.